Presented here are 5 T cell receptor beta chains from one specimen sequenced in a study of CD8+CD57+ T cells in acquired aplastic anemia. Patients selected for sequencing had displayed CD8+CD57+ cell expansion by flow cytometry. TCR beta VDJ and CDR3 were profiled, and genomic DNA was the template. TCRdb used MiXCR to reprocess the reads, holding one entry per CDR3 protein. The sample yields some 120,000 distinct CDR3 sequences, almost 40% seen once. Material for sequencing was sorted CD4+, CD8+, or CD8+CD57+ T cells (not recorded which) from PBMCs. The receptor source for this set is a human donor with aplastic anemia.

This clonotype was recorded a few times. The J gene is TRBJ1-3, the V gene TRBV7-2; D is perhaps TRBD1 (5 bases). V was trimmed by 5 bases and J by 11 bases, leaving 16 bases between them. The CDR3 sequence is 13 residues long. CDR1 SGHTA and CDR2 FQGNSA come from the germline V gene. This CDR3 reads CASSEGTGNAIYF. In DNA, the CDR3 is TGTGCCAGCAGCGAAGGGACTGGGAACGCCATATATTTT.

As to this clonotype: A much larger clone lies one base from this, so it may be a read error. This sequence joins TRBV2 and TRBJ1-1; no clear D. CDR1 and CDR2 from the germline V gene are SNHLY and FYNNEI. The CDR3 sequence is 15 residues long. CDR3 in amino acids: CACSESPRSDTEAFF. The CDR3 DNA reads TGTGCCTGCAGTGAATCGCCGCGGTCCGACACTGAAGCTTTCTTT.

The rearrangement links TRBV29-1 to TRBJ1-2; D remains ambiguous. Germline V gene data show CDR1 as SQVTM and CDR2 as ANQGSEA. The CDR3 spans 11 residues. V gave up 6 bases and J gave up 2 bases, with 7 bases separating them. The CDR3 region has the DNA TGCAGCGTCCGGGGAAACTATGGCTACACCTTC. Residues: CSVRGNYGYTF. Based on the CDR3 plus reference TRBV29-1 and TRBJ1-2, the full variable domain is SAVISQKPSRDICQRGTSLTIQCQVDSQVTMMFWYRQQPGQSLTLIATANQGSEATYESGFVIDKFPISRPNLTFSTLTVSNMSPEDSSIYLCSVRGNYGYTFGSGTRLTVV.

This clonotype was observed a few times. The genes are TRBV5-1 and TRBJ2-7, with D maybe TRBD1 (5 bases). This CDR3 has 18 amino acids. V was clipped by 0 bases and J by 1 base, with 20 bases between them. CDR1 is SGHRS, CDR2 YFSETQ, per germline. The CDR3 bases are TGCGCCAGCAGCTTGGAAACTCTTGGGCAGGGTATATCCTACGAGCAGTACTTC. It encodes CASSLETLGQGISYEQYF.

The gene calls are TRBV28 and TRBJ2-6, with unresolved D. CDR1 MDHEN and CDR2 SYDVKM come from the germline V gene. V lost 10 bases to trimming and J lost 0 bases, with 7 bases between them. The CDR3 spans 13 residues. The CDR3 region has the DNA TGTGCCACAGAGGCCTCTGGGGCCAACGTCCTGACTTTC. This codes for CATEASGANVLTF.